These 9 T cell receptor beta chains share one sample of origin, sequenced in a study of T cells in Graves' hyperthyroidism and ophthalmopathy. RNA transcripts yielded amplified TCR beta CDR3 regions. HTBI primers were the set used in a first-round RT-PCR of the TCR CDR3. TCRdb itself ran the multiplex PCR reads through MiXCR, one entry per CDR3 protein. Among roughly 500,000 distinct CDR3 sequences listed, 20% to 25% were seen once. The sequenced material came from blood. The receptors shown here come from a woman in her sixties or seventies with Graves' ophthalmopathy.

The V gene is TRBV10-3, the J gene TRBJ2-7, with D perhaps assigned TRBD1 or TRBD2 (5 bases each). CDR3 length: 14 residues. Germline CDR1 reads ENHRY; CDR2 reads SYGVKD. Trimming took 6 bases from V and 0 from J, leaving 12 bases between them. The CDR3, as DNA: TGTGCCATCAGAACGGACGGGGCCTCCTACGAGCAGTACTTC. It yields the protein CAIRTDGASYEQYF.

This clonotype was observed at least ten times. The V gene is TRBV6-2 or TRBV6-3, the J gene TRBJ2-2; 7 bases are a match to TRBD2. This CDR3 is built from 14 residues. Germline V gives CDR1 MNHEY, CDR2 SVGEGT. V trimming: 5 bases; J trimming: 1 base; junction bases outside the gene matches: 1. In DNA, the CDR3 is TGTGCCAGCAGTACGGGAGGGAACACCGGGGAGCTGTTTTTT. Translation gives CASSTGGNTGELFF.

Turning to this clonotype: This may be a read error, as it is one base from a much larger clone. The CDR3 here is CASSGQVSYEQYF. CDR3 in DNA: TGTGCCAGCAGTGGACAGGTCTCCTACGAGCAGTACTTC. The rearrangement uses TRBV27 and TRBJ2-7, with 7 bases matching TRBD1. V gave up 5 bases and J gave up 0 bases; unmatched junction bases: 1. In germline, CDR1 is MNHEY, CDR2 SMNVEV (reference sequence). The CDR3 has 13 residues.

This clonotype was seen more than once but under ten times. This sequence joins TRBV9 and TRBJ2-1; 9 nucleotides agree with TRBD2. The CDR3 covers 16 residues. Per germline, CDR1 SGDLS and CDR2 YYNGEE. Trimming removed 1 base from V and 7 bases from J; junction bases left unmatched: 9. CDR3 nucleotide sequence: TGTGCCAGCAGCGTAATTGGTAGCGGGAGTGTAAATGAGCAGTTCTTC. It codes for CASSVIGSGSVNEQFF.

J is TRBJ1-5 and V is TRBV12-3 or TRBV12-4; no definite D call. Trimming shortened V by 6 bases and J by 2 bases, and 8 bases separated the two germline ends. The CDR3 consists of 13 residues. The CDR3 DNA reads TGTGCCAGCAGGAGTTCGGGCAATCAGCCCCAGCATTTT. Protein product: CASRSSGNQPQHF.

With regard to this clonotype: An end of the junction differs from the germline gene, which may be a read error. The chain is built from TRBV7-8 and TRBJ2-2; D unclear. Germline V CDR1 and CDR2: SGHVS, FQNEAQ. The CDR3 loop spans 14 amino acids. CDR3 sequence (DNA): TGTGGCAGCAGCTTAGTCGTAGGTCCCGGGGAGCTGTTTTTT. It is translated as CGSSLVVGPGELFF. Full variable domain (outside the CDR3, taken from reference TRBV7-8 and TRBJ2-2): GAGVSQSPRYKVAKRGQDVALRCDPISGHVSLFWYQQALGQGPEFLTYFQNEAQLDKSGLPSDRFFAERPEGSVSTLKIQRTQQEDSAVYLCGSSLVVGPGELFFGEGSRLTVL.

This clonotype occurred many times. The chain combines TRBV28 with TRBJ1-5; 7 bases align to TRBD1. CDR3 size: 12 residues. CDR1 is MDHEN, CDR2 SYDVKM, per germline. The V gene end was trimmed by 8 bases and the J gene end by 7 bases; junction bases not matched to a gene: 5. DNA for the CDR3: TGTGCCAGCGCCCAGGGGGTACAGCCCCAGCATTTT. It is translated as CASAQGVQPQHF.

This clonotype was counted only a few times. The V call is TRBV5-5, the J call TRBJ1-2, with D possibly being TRBD1 (5 bases). CDR1 is SGHKS and CDR2 is YYEKEE in the germline V gene (reference sequence). This CDR3 region has 15 residues. Between the trimmed V and J ends, which lost 1 base and 6 bases, there was a span of 16 bases. The DNA of the CDR3 is TGTGCCAGCAGCTTGCCGGGGCAGAGGACGGATGGCTACACCTTC. It is translated as CASSLPGQRTDGYTF.

This clonotype was detected only a few times. The J gene is TRBJ1-1, the V gene TRBV6-1; D unresolved. Germline V gene sequence: CDR1 MNHNS, CDR2 SASEGT. Between the trimmed V and J ends, which lost 4 bases and 3 bases, there was a span of 6 bases. CDR3 size: 12 residues. The CDR3 DNA is TGTGCCAGCAGTGCGGTTTACACTGAAGCTTTCTTT. This sequence encodes CASSAVYTEAFF.